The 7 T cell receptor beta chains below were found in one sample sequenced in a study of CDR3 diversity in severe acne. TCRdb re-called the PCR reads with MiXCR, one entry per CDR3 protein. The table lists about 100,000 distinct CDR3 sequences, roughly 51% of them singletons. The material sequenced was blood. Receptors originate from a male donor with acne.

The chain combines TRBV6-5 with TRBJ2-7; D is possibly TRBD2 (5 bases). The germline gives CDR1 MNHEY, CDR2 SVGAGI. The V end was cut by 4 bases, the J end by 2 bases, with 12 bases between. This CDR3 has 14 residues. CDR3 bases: TGTGCCAGCAGTTTAAGCATACTAGCCTACGAGCAGTACTTC. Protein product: CASSLSILAYEQYF.

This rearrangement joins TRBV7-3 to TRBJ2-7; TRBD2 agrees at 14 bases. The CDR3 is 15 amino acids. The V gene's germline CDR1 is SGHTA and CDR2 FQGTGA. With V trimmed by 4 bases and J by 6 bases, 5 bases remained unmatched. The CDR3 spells CASSSRTSGRLEQYF. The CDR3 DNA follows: TGTGCCAGCAGCTCTAGGACTAGCGGGAGGCTCGAGCAGTACTTC.

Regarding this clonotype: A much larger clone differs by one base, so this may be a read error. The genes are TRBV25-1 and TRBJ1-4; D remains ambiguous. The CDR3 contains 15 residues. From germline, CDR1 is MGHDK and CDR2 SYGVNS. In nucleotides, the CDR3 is TGTGCCAGCAGGGCCCCCGACTCAACTAATGGAAAACTGTTTTTT. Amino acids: CASRAPDSTNGKLFF.

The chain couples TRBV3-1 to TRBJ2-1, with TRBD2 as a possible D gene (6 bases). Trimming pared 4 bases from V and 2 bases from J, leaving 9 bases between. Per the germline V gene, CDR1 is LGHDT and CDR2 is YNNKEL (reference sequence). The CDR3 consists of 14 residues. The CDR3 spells CASSRGGTYNEQFF. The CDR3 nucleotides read TGTGCCAGCAGCCGCGGCGGGACCTACAATGAGCAGTTCTTC.

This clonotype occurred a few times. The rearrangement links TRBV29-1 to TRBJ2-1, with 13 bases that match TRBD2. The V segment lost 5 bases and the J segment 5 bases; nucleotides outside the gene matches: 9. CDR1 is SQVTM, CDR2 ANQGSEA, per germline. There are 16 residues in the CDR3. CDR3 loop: CSVTRLAGGGNNEQFF. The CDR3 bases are TGCAGCGTTACGAGACTAGCGGGAGGAGGTAACAATGAGCAGTTCTTC.

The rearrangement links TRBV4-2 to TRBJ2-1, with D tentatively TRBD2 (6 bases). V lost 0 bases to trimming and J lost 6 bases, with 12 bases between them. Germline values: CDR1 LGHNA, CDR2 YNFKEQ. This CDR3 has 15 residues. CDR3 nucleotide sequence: TGTGCCAGCAGCCAAGATCTAGGGGACTTCAATGAGCAGTTCTTC. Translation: CASSQDLGDFNEQFF.

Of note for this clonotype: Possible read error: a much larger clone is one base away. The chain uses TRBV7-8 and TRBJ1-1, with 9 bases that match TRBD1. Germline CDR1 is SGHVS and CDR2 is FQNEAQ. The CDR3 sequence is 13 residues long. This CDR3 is CAGSLVWGQGAFF. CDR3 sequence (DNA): TGTGCCGGCAGCTTAGTTTGGGGACAGGGAGCTTTCTTT.